The 23 T cell receptor beta chains listed next were all sequenced from one sample in a study of identical twins. MiXCR, run by TCRdb on the 5' RACE reads, gives a single entry per CDR3 protein. The sample lists around 690,000 distinct CDR3 sequences, over 20% occurring once. This sample was also put to use in a study of T cells expressing NK-cell markers.

The sequenced material came from PBMCs. These receptors all come from a woman aged 18-35 years in good health.

The V gene is TRBV20-1, the J gene TRBJ2-5, with a tentative D call TRBD1 (6 bases). The CDR3 loop spans 13 amino acids. CDR1 DFQATT and CDR2 SNEGSKA come from the germline V gene (reference sequence). Trimming took 6 bases from V and 4 from J, leaving 15 bases between them. DNA for the CDR3: TGCAGTGCCTCCGGGACATATTTAGAGACCCAGTACTTC. Its translation: CSASGTYLETQYF.

This clonotype was seen only a few times. J is TRBJ2-7 and V is TRBV10-3; D call uncertain. Germline V lookup: CDR1 ENHRY, CDR2 SYGVKD. V dropped 2 bases and J dropped 2 bases, with 4 bases sitting between them. This CDR3 is built from 12 residues. CDR3 in amino acids: CAISEGPYEQYF. The CDR3 nucleotides read TGTGCCATCAGTGAGGGGCCCTACGAGCAGTACTTC.

This clonotype was picked up a small number of times. This chain links TRBV9 with TRBJ1-5; 7 bases are shared with TRBD1. Germline-derived CDR1 and CDR2 are SGDLS and YYNGEE. The CDR3 loop spans 16 amino acids. The V segment lost 5 bases and the J segment 7 bases; nucleotides outside the gene matches: 15. The CDR3 region has the DNA TGTGCCAGCAGTTCAGGGGGGGAGCCCCGGGGCCAGCCCCAGCATTTT. It translates to CASSSGGEPRGQPQHF.

This clonotype was seen a handful of times. The CDR3 region has the DNA TGTGCCAGCAGTTCTCCGGGGGAAGGCGAGCGGGCAGATACGCAGTATTTT. It specifies CASSSPGEGERADTQYF. The chain couples TRBV12-3 or TRBV12-4 to TRBJ2-3, with a possible D match to TRBD2 (6 bases). Trimming removed 4 bases at V and 4 bases at J, with 21 bases between. This CDR3 has 17 residues.

This clonotype was detected only a few times. This chain uses TRBV5-1 with TRBJ2-5, with 7 bases lining up with TRBD1. J was trimmed by 5 bases and V by 3 bases; bases with no gene match: 13. Germline CDR1 reads SGHRS; CDR2 reads YFSETQ. The CDR3 runs 16 residues. CDR3 residues: CASSSQGMGADETQYF. CDR3 nucleotides: TGCGCCAGCAGCTCACAGGGGATGGGTGCGGATGAGACCCAGTACTTC. The complete variable domain, with remaining parts taken from reference TRBV5-1 and TRBJ2-5, reads KAGVTQTPRYLIKTRGQQVTLSCSPISGHRSVSWYQQTPGQGLQFLFEYFSETQRNKGNFPGRFSGRQFSNSRSEMNVSTLELGDSALYLCASSSQGMGADETQYFGPGTRLLVL.

This clonotype appeared many times. This chain links TRBV20-1 with TRBJ2-3; TRBD1 might be the D (5 bases). The CDR3 covers 11 residues. CDR1 DFQATT and CDR2 SNEGSKA come from the germline V gene (reference sequence). Trimming pared 6 bases from V and 5 bases from J, leaving 9 bases between. For the CDR3, the DNA is TGCAGTGCCAATAGGGGAGATACGCAGTATTTT. Its protein product is CSANRGDTQYF.

This rearrangement joins TRBV27 to TRBJ2-2, with D maybe TRBD1 (5 bases). The CDR3 runs to 14 residues. CDR1 is MNHEY and CDR2 is SMNVEV in the germline V gene (reference sequence). Trimming left V 2 bases short and J 6 bases short, with 10 bases between. CDR3 in DNA: TGTGCCAGCAGTTTACTGCAGGGTGCCGGGGAGCTGTTTTTT. It specifies CASSLLQGAGELFF.

The chain recombines TRBV10-3 with TRBJ2-7; D may be TRBD2 (6 bases). This CDR3 has 14 residues. V was shortened by 6 bases and J by 6 bases, with 18 bases between the two germline ends. Germline V gene data show CDR1 as ENHRY and CDR2 as SYGVKD. CDR3 DNA sequence: TGTGCCATCAGGCTAGGAGGGGACCCCACCGAGCAGTACTTC. It translates to CAIRLGGDPTEQYF.

The chain uses TRBV20-1 and TRBJ2-7; TRBD1 is a possible D gene (6 bases). Germline loops: CDR1 DFQATT, CDR2 SNEGSKA (reference sequence). Between the trimmed V and J ends, which lost 5 bases and 0 bases, there was a span of 17 bases. CDR3 length equals 15 residues. The DNA of the CDR3 is TGCAGTGCTTTCCTTCAAGACAGGAGCTCCTACGAGCAGTACTTC. Encoded protein: CSAFLQDRSSYEQYF.

V is TRBV11-3 and J is TRBJ2-7, with 8 bases fitting TRBD1. The germline V gene has CDR1 SGHNT and CDR2 YENEEA. The CDR3 runs to 13 residues. The ends lost 5 bases at V and 3 bases at J; junction bases unmatched: 3. CDR3 sequence: CASSRGQDYEQYF. CDR3 nucleotide sequence: TGTGCCAGCAGCCGGGGACAGGACTACGAGCAGTACTTC.

This clonotype was seen at least ten times. V usage is TRBV5-1 and J usage is TRBJ2-7, with TRBD1 identical over 7 bases. The CDR3 is 15 amino acids. J gave up 5 bases and V 3 bases, and 11 bases lay outside the gene matches. CDR1 and CDR2 (germline): SGHRS, YFSETQ. CDR3 sequence (DNA): TGCGCCAGCAGCTACTCCCGACAGGGAGTCCACGAGCAGTACTTC. As protein: CASSYSRQGVHEQYF.

The genes are TRBV29-1 and TRBJ2-1; D possibly corresponds to TRBD2 (6 bases). Germline V gene data show CDR1 as SQVTM and CDR2 as ANQGSEA. The CDR3 extends over 15 amino acids. The ends were cut back, 6 bases at V and 10 bases at J, with 25 bases in the middle. This chain's CDR3 is CSVETLRGLWEEQFF. The CDR3 DNA sequence: TGCAGCGTCGAAACGTTGCGGGGCCTTTGGGAGGAGCAGTTCTTC.

Many counts were recorded for this clonotype. The chain carries TRBV10-3 and TRBJ2-1; D is perhaps TRBD2 (7 bases). Germline CDR1 reads ENHRY; CDR2 reads SYGVKD. The CDR3 sequence is 16 residues long. V was cut by 4 bases and J by 2 bases, with 15 bases left in between. For the CDR3, the DNA is TGTGCCATCAGTGGGGGGGGCAGCGGAGCCTACAATGAGCAGTTCTTC. Its protein is CAISGGGSGAYNEQFF.

This clonotype has just a few counts. V gene TRBV20-1 combines with J gene TRBJ2-3; 8 positions match TRBD2. Germline CDR1 is DFQATT and CDR2 is SNEGSKA (reference sequence). The J segment lost 10 bases and the V segment lost 1 base, leaving 10 bases of the junction unmatched. The CDR3 is 14 residues long. The CDR3 DNA is TGCAGTGCTAGAGCCGGGGGGGGGGTAAGTGCGCAGTATTTT. It specifies CSARAGGGVSAQYF.

In this sample, this clonotype turned up a few times. V gene TRBV2 combines with J gene TRBJ2-5; perhaps TRBD2 as D (5 bases). The CDR3 covers 15 residues. V lost 1 base to trimming and J lost 5 bases, with 14 bases between them. Germline V gene lookup returns CDR1 SNHLY and CDR2 FYNNEI. CDR3 amino acids: CASSEGHVSGETQYF. The CDR3 DNA sequence: TGTGCCAGCAGTGAAGGGCACGTCTCGGGGGAGACCCAGTACTTC.

This rearrangement joins TRBV11-2 to TRBJ1-2; TRBD1 aligns across 9 bases. CDR1 SGHAT and CDR2 FQNNGV come from the germline V gene. This CDR3 has 15 amino acids. V lost 3 bases, J lost 3 bases, and 5 bases stayed unmatched. The chain's CDR3 is CASSLGDRVDYGYTF. CDR3 DNA sequence: TGTGCCAGCAGCTTGGGGGACAGGGTTGACTATGGCTACACCTTC. The complete variable domain, with remaining parts taken from reference TRBV11-2 and TRBJ1-2, reads EAGVAQSPRYKIIEKRQSVAFWCNPISGHATLYWYQQILGQGPKLLIQFQNNGVVDDSQLPKDRFSAERLKGVDSTLKIQPAKLEDSAVYLCASSLGDRVDYGYTFGSGTRLTVV.

The V and J genes are TRBV20-1 and TRBJ1-1; 8 bases fit TRBD1. Germline V lookup: CDR1 DFQATT, CDR2 SNEGSKA (reference sequence). The CDR3 contains 13 residues. CDR3 bases: TGCAGGGCAGGACAGGGTTCGAATACTGAAGCTTTCTTT. It translates to CRAGQGSNTEAFF.

J is TRBJ1-5 and V is TRBV19; D is undetermined. The CDR3 consists of 12 residues. V dropped 7 bases and J dropped 5 bases, with 9 bases sitting between them. Per germline, CDR1 LNHDA and CDR2 SQIVND (reference sequence). This chain's CDR3 is CASTVGDQPQHF. CDR3 sequence (DNA): TGTGCCAGTACCGTGGGCGATCAGCCCCAGCATTTT.

The table lists this clonotype with many counts. This chain links TRBV10-2 with TRBJ1-4; D is ambiguous. Deletions cut 2 bases from V and 10 bases from J, with 14 bases between. Germline assignment: CDR1 WSHSY and CDR2 SAAADI. The length of the CDR3 is 14 residues. This CDR3 reads CASSEREPVGKLFF. The CDR3 bases are TGCGCCAGCAGTGAGAGGGAGCCAGTTGGAAAACTGTTTTTT.

The chain joins TRBV6-1 to TRBJ2-3; maybe TRBD2 (5 bases). Germline-derived CDR1 and CDR2 are MNHNS and SASEGT. Trimming pared 4 bases from V and 7 bases from J, leaving 9 bases between. The CDR3 is 12 amino acids. This chain's CDR3 is CASSADGNTQYF. CDR3 sequence (DNA): TGTGCCAGCAGTGCCGACGGGAATACGCAGTATTTT.

Many counts were recorded for this clonotype. The chain employs TRBV4-3 and TRBJ2-1, with a possible D match to TRBD1 (5 bases). Germline CDR1 LGHNA, CDR2 YSLEER. The CDR3 covers 13 residues. The germline V and J ends were trimmed by 4 bases and 6 bases, with 10 bases remaining between them. The CDR3 coding sequence is TGCGCCAGCAGCCCCTCGACAGCCAATGAGCAGTTCTTC. This codes for CASSPSTANEQFF.

This clonotype turned up a few times. The chain joins TRBV30 to TRBJ2-5; 7 nucleotides line up with TRBD2. The V and J ends lost 3 bases and 5 bases, in that order; junction bases with no gene match: 6. This CDR3 contains 13 residues. Looked up from germline, CDR1 is GTSNPN and CDR2 is SVGIG (reference sequence). The CDR3 DNA reads as TGTGCCTGGAGCGTTGGCGGGAGTGAGACCCAGTACTTC. Protein: CAWSVGGSETQYF. The whole variable domain, remainder taken from reference TRBV30 and TRBJ2-5, is SQTIHQWPATLVQPVGSPLSLECTVEGTSNPNLYWYRQAAGRGLQLLFYSVGIGQISSEVPQNLSASRPQDRQFILSSKKLLLSDSGFYLCAWSVGGSETQYFGPGTRLLVL.

This clonotype was counted between two and nine times. CDR3 bases: TGTGCCAGCAACCGGGACAGAACCTACGAGCAGTACTTC. This encodes CASNRDRTYEQYF. The chain employs TRBV11-2 and TRBJ2-7; TRBD1 agrees at 7 bases. J lost 2 bases, V lost 7 bases, and 5 bases had no gene match. The germline V gene encodes CDR1 SGHAT and CDR2 FQNNGV. The CDR3 contains 13 residues.